This paragraph covers one T cell receptor beta chain sequence. Its antigen is unknown. The sample is drawn from a study of T cells in Graves' hyperthyroidism and ophthalmopathy. Diagnosis relied on clinical symptoms, serum thyroxine and TRAb, thyroid ultrasound and orbital computed tomography. Template material for amplifying TCR beta CDR3 regions consisted of RNA transcripts. Using the HTBI primer set, a first-round RT-PCR was run on the TCR CDR3. From the multiplex PCR reads, TCRdb called clonotypes with MiXCR, one entry per CDR3 protein. The sample shows 130,000 to 150,000 distinct CDR3 sequences, 22% of them seen only once. Study-wide findings and caveats: Ophthalmopathy was distinguished from stable hyperthyroidism by 13 V-J signatures. Ophthalmopathy was predicted by the model a median of 6.5 months ahead of onset. Within blood appeared most thyroid clonotypes that had expanded above 0.001.

The origin of this receptor is a woman aged 45-65 years with Graves' hyperthyroidism that later progressed to Graves' ophthalmopathy. Sequenced input: blood.

The CDR3 here is CASSSIDRQSNEKLFF. As DNA, the CDR3 is TGTGCCAGCAGCTCCATCGACCGACAGAGTAATGAAAAACTGTTTTTT. V and J are TRBV7-9 and TRBJ1-4, with a possible D match to TRBD1 (5 bases). V lost 4 bases to trimming and J lost 4 bases, with 16 bases between them. This CDR3 is built from 16 residues. Germline-derived CDR1 and CDR2 are SEHNR and FQNEAQ (reference sequence).